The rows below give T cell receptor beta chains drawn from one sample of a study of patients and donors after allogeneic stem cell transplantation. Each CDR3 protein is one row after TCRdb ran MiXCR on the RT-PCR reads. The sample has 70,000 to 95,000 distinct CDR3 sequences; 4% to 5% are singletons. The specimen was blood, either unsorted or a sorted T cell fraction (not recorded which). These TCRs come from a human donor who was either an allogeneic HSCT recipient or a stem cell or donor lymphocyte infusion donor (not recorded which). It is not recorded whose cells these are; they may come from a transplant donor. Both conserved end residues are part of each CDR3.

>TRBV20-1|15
CSALPRGIEMNTQYF
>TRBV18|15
CASSPVGWTVTEAFF
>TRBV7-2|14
CASSTAGGGNIQYF
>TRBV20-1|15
CSAHELGQGSSEAFF
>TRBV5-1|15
CASTRIPATNEKLFF
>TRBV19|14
CASREDPGSYEQYF
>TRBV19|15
CASSIGSPTGNGYTF
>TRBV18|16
CASSPPSAGQGNEQYF
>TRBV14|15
CASSQDTRTGVGYTF
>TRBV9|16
CASSVAGTGADYGYTF
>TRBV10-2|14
CASGFSGRRETQYF
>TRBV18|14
CASSPWAAQETQYF
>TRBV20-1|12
CSGQGGTDTQYF
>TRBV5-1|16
CASSLSQTSNTGELFF
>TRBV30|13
CAWRGQEFGKLFF
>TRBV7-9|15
CASSTGTAGGTEAFF
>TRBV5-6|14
CASSRGALGDTQYF
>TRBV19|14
CASSMVGVNTEAFF
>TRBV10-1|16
CASRPTGEVSNQPQHF
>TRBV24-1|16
CATSDSSGPSYNEQFF
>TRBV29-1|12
CSVGPPADTQYF
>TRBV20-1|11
CSARAVNEAFF
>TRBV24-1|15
CATSVGGTTYNEQFF
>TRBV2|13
CASTEGAAQTQYF
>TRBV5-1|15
CASSYGTASGNTIYF
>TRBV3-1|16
CASSQSSGASNYGYTF
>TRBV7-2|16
CASSLVGQGAVGELFF
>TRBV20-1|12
CSAPTGAETQYF
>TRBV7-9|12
CASSLERDEQFF
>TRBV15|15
CATSRDSGGQETQYF
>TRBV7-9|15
CASSLMGAGGETQYF
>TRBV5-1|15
CASSLSAAMNTEAFF
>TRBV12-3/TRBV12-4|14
CATSTLAGGETQYF
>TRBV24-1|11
CATSDLDEQFF
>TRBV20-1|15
CSATGTSGEGGTQYF
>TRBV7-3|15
CASSVTGTGYNEQFF
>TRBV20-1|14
CSARTGTSGETQYF
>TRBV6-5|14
CASSYGTEQETQYF
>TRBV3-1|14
CASSEPGLNTEAFF
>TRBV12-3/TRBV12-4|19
CASSLIGQGPSGVSDEQFF
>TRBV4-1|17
CASSRGGLAVMGNEQFF
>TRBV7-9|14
CASSPGQSSDTQYF
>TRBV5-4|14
CASSLGASVGTQYF
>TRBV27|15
CASRPGQESNQPQHF
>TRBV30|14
CAWRDSPSGGIQYF
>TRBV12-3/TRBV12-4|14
CASSHVGQGYEQYF
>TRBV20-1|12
CSARDFGKTQYF
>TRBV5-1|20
CASSLVVETHLKPKYNEQFF
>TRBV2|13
CASVELAFNEQFF
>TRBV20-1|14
CSARVVRADSPLHF